This T cell receptor (beta chain) was sequenced for a study of cytomegalovirus exposure and HLA in healthy donors. About the study: In a later analysis, the 130 or so validation repertoires were reported to have used the same platform as the 650 to 800 first-cohort repertoires.

As concerns this clone: Its antigen is not identified.

Repertoires were generated with immunoSEQ multiplex PCR, while TCRdb's copy carries only in-frame clones and drops some. Of approximately 300,000 clones listed, roughly 89% were seen once; the top ten hold around 0.8%. Study-level results: Three of the chains that were CMV-associated were confirmed in vitro to be specific for CMV antigens.

Among the roughly 120 subjects of the validation cohort, separate from the approximately 700-subject first cohort, were the donors. This CDR3 spans 15 amino acids. Per the germline V gene, CDR1 is SGHVS and CDR2 is FQNEAQ. V lost 6 bases, J lost 9 bases, and 23 bases lay in between. The material sequenced was PBMCs. The rearrangement uses TRBV7-8 and TRBJ1-2; a weak D match, TRBD1 (5 bases). This clonotype was sampled from a woman under 30 in good health and CMV-seronegative. The DNA for the CDR3 is TGTGCCAGCAGGCCAGCGGGGACGGGATATATCAGCTACACCTTC. Its translation is CASRPAGTGYISYTF.